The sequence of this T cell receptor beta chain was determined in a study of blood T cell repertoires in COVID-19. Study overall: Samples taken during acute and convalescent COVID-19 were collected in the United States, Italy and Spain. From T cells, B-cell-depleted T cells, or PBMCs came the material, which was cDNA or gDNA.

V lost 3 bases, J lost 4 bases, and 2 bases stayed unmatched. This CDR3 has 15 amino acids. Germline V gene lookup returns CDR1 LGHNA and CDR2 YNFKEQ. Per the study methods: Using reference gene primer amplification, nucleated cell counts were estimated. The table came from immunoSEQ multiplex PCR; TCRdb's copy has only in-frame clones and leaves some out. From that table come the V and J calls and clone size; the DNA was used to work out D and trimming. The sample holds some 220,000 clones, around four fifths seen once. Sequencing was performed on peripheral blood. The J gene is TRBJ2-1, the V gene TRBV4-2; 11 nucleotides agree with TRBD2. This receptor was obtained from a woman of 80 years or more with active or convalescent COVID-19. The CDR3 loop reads CASSQTSGIYNEQFF. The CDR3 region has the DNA TGTGCCAGCAGCCAGACTAGCGGGATATACAATGAGCAGTTCTTC.